This record covers a single T cell receptor (beta chain). Its antigen is not identified. Sequencing used immunoSEQ multiplex PCR; TCRdb keeps in-frame clones, though not all of them. The sample includes some 30,000 clones, roughly 81% of them seen just once. This specimen comes from a study of early stage breast cancer tumors. General study findings and limits: Commonly generated sequences made up most enriched TCRB sequences shared between patients. Blood repertoires resembled normal breast more than tumor.

CDR1 and CDR2 (germline): SEHNR, FQNEAQ (reference sequence). The V segment lost 5 bases and the J segment 5 bases; nucleotides outside the gene matches: 7. This CDR3 contains 15 residues. Sequenced input: blood. The V and J genes are TRBV7-9 and TRBJ2-1; TRBD2 matches 9 bases. This clonotype was sampled from a person aged 45 to 60 with breast cancer. Here the CDR3 DNA reads TGTGCCAGCAGCATAACTAGCGGGCCTAACAATGAGCAGTTCTTC. Amino acid sequence: CASSITSGPNNEQFF.